This TCR beta chain is from a study of type 1 regulatory T cells. Study at large: This in vitro CD4 product, T-allo10, is enriched for Tr1 cells and alloantigen-specific.

Study-level findings and limits: Type 1 regulatory T cells had a more restricted TCR repertoire than non-type 1 regulatory T cells.

This clonotype has more than one count but fewer than ten. Its antigen remains unidentified. CDR1 and CDR2 from the germline V gene are GTSNPN and SVGIG (reference sequence). The ends were cut back, 0 bases at V and 6 bases at J, with 15 bases in the middle. This CDR3 is 14 amino acids long. MiXCR was run by TCRdb on the reads, yielding one entry per CDR3 protein. The table has 65,000 to 80,000 distinct CDR3 sequences, around 20% seen once. The sample consisted of cultured type 1 regulatory T (Tr1) cells, either the whole culture or a sorted fraction (not recorded which). This chain joins TRBV30 and TRBJ2-7, with D perhaps TRBD1 or TRBD2 (5 bases each). The sequence came from a human donor in good health. The CDR3 sequence is CAWSVLGALSEQYF. CDR3 nucleotides: TGTGCCTGGAGTGTACTCGGGGCGCTCAGCGAGCAGTACTTC.